What follows describes a single T cell receptor (beta chain). The J segment lost 3 bases and the V segment lost 2 bases, leaving 7 bases of the junction unmatched. Per the germline V gene, CDR1 is MNHEY and CDR2 is SVGEGT. The CDR3 has 16 residues. The data were obtained in a study of T cell responses to AZD1222 COVID-19 vaccine. Using immunoSEQ multiplex PCR, the repertoire was profiled, and TCRdb retains in-frame clones only, with some absent. The sample includes approximately 94,000 clones, around 89% of them seen just once. This clonotype was sampled from an adult in good health. This sample comprised peripheral blood, obtained on day 0 of AZD1222 vaccination. This chain joins TRBV6-2 or TRBV6-3 and TRBJ1-1; 9 nucleotides match TRBD1. CDR3 in DNA: TGTGCCAGCAGTTACGAACAGGGGGCGCGGGACACTGAAGCTTTCTTT. This encodes CASSYEQGARDTEAFF.